This is a list of T cell receptor beta chains from one sample in a study of blood T cells in healthy people across ages. TCRdb re-called the 5' RACE reads through MiXCR, storing one row per CDR3 protein. The sample has over 950,000 distinct CDR3 sequences, approximately 38% seen once; the top ten hold 10% to 15%. Source material: blood. These receptors all come from a man aged 18 to 35 in good health. CDR3s leave out the opening cysteine and the closing phenylalanine or tryptophan. D genes are given only for firm matches.

j_call,d_call,v_call,cdr3_aa
TRBJ2-1,-,TRBV29-1,SVEEAEPNEQF
TRBJ1-2,-,TRBV7-9,ASSLGTRTNYGYT
TRBJ1-4,-,TRBV2,ASRAGLRSEKLF
TRBJ1-1,-,TRBV6-5,ASSYMGEAF
TRBJ1-2,TRBD1,TRBV27,ASSPGQGLSNYGYT
TRBJ2-7,-,TRBV7-2,ASSAGRINEQY
TRBJ2-1,TRBD2,TRBV7-2,ASSPVSGGSYNEQF
TRBJ1-2,-,TRBV5-1,ASSLVHSYYGYT
TRBJ2-7,-,TRBV6-2/TRBV6-3,ASSPAERAEQY
TRBJ2-7,TRBD1,TRBV9,ASSEQGQATYEQY
TRBJ1-1,-,TRBV12-3/TRBV12-4,ASSLVQWAF
TRBJ2-1,TRBD2,TRBV6-2/TRBV6-3,ASRPSGGPSNEQF
TRBJ2-5,-,TRBV29-1,SVASETQY
TRBJ1-1,-,TRBV5-1,ASSFSGINTEAF
TRBJ2-1,TRBD1,TRBV11-1,ASSRDRKDRGGYNEQF
TRBJ1-2,-,TRBV3-1,ASSQGPEAVSYGYT
TRBJ1-1,-,TRBV21-1,ASSKGGDTEAF
TRBJ1-5,-,TRBV20-1,SARGQPYSNQPQH
TRBJ2-1,-,TRBV29-1,SVRGFSYNEQF
TRBJ1-1,-,TRBV15,ATSREEPLLIPNTEAF
TRBJ2-3,TRBD2,TRBV9,ASSATSGGGVGTQY
TRBJ1-1,TRBD1,TRBV10-3,ATWDRLDPEAF
TRBJ1-2,-,TRBV4-3,ASSQVLGGPNDGYT
TRBJ1-4,-,TRBV6-2/TRBV6-3,ASSQGPTITNEKLF
TRBJ1-2,-,TRBV28,ASSFGLDYGYT
TRBJ1-2,-,TRBV20-1,SARVAGAGGYT
TRBJ2-5,TRBD2,TRBV12-3/TRBV12-4,ASRPTSGEETQY
TRBJ1-5,-,TRBV7-2,ASSPYRDSNQPQH
TRBJ2-5,-,TRBV12-3/TRBV12-4,ASNLGGGTQY
TRBJ2-2,-,TRBV28,ASSSPMGTGELF
TRBJ2-7,-,TRBV20-1,SARDRLGGYEQY
TRBJ2-7,TRBD1,TRBV4-1,ASSLATGVAYEQY
TRBJ1-4,-,TRBV9,ASSTRTGARGEKLF
TRBJ2-7,TRBD1,TRBV6-5,ASSYSDRAYEQY
TRBJ1-6,TRBD1,TRBV18,ASSPSGQNSPLH
TRBJ1-1,-,TRBV5-1,ASSVNRDLEAF
TRBJ2-3,-,TRBV9,ASSVRQAISTDTQY
TRBJ1-4,-,TRBV12-3/TRBV12-4,ASSPPLGRTNEKLF
TRBJ2-5,-,TRBV7-2,ASSPLTTLQETQY
TRBJ1-1,-,TRBV7-9,ASSSNRNTEAF
TRBJ1-2,-,TRBV12-3/TRBV12-4,ASSATGGYGYT
TRBJ2-7,TRBD1,TRBV6-2/TRBV6-3,ASLLDRGNNNEQY